The 13 T cell receptor beta chains below all came from one sample that was sequenced in a study of blood T cells in healthy people across ages. It was with a sample-barcoded 5' primer and a J-beta primer mix that a second PCR of roughly 7 to 12 cycles was run. A single record per CDR3 protein comes from TCRdb applying MiXCR to the 5' RACE reads. This sample has around 1.5 million distinct CDR3 sequences, with 42% found just once. The sequencing input was blood. The receptors shown here come from a young woman in good health.

This clonotype has only a few counts. The chain couples TRBV6-5 to TRBJ1-4; the D gene is possibly TRBD1 (5 bases). The CDR3 contains 14 residues. Germline V lookup: CDR1 MNHEY, CDR2 SVGAGI. Trimming left V 0 bases short and J 5 bases short, with 7 bases between. CDR3 DNA sequence: TGTGCCAGCAGTTACTCAAGACAGAATGAAAAACTGTTTTTT. Protein product: CASSYSRQNEKLFF.

Remarks on this clonotype: A much larger clone lies a single base off, so this may be a read error. V is TRBV20-1 and J is TRBJ2-3; D unresolved. The germline V and J ends were trimmed by 1 base and 0 bases, with 5 bases remaining between them. There are 13 residues in the CDR3. Per the germline V gene, CDR1 is DFQATT and CDR2 is SNEGSKA (reference sequence). CDR3 bases: TGCAGTGCTAGAGTAACTAGCACAGATACGCAGTATTTT. Protein sequence: CSARVTSTDTQYF.

In the case of this clonotype: With a much larger clone just one base away, this may be a read error. This chain links TRBV20-1 with TRBJ2-3; 9 positions match TRBD2. Germline V gives CDR1 DFQATT, CDR2 SNEGSKA (reference sequence). The CDR3 loop spans 17 amino acids. The CDR3 sequence is CSARDPLGLASTGTQYF. CDR3 nucleotides: TGCAGTGCTAGAGATCCACTTGGACTAGCGTCCACAGGTACGCAGTATTTT.

The CDR3 sequence: CASSPDRDYNEQFF. CDR3 nucleotide sequence: TGTGCCAGCAGCCCGGACAGGGATTACAATGAGCAGTTCTTC. The chain links TRBV14 to TRBJ2-1; 8 bases map to TRBD1. The CDR3 is made up of 14 amino acids. The germline V gene encodes CDR1 SGHDN and CDR2 FVKESK. V gave up 4 bases and J gave up 4 bases; unmatched junction bases: 3.

The CDR3: CASSTLPGLAGGRDTQYF. CDR3 in DNA: TGTGCCAGCAGTACCTTGCCGGGACTAGCGGGGGGGCGAGATACGCAGTATTTT. This rearrangement joins TRBV27 to TRBJ2-3; 16 nucleotides match TRBD2. Germline CDR1 is MNHEY and CDR2 is SMNVEV (reference sequence). The CDR3 totals 18 residues. The ends lost 5 bases at V and 5 bases at J; junction bases unmatched: 10.

J is TRBJ1-1 and V is TRBV25-1; 8 positions match TRBD1. Germline V gives CDR1 MGHDK, CDR2 SYGVNS. There are 13 residues in the CDR3. The ends lost 6 bases at V and 7 bases at J; junction bases unmatched: 7. Here the CDR3 reads CASRTGQDFEAFF. In nucleotides, the CDR3 is TGTGCCAGCAGGACGGGACAGGACTTTGAAGCTTTCTTT. Complete variable domain (other parts from reference TRBV25-1 and TRBJ1-1): EADIYQTPRYLVIGTGKKITLECSQTMGHDKMYWYQQDPGMELHLIHYSYGVNSTEKGDLSSESTVSRIRTEHFPLTLESARPSHTSQYLCASRTGQDFEAFFGQGTRLTVV.

This clonotype occurred many times. The J gene is TRBJ2-7, the V gene TRBV20-1; TRBD2 matches 13 bases. The CDR3 spans 15 residues. The V segment lost 3 bases and the J segment 1 base; nucleotides outside the gene matches: 3. Germline lookup yields CDR1 DFQATT and CDR2 SNEGSKA (reference sequence). CDR3 in DNA: TGCAGTGCTAGGGGACTAGCGGGGTCGTCCTACGAGCAGTACTTC. It specifies CSARGLAGSSYEQYF.

This clonotype turned up a few times. This sequence joins TRBV20-1 and TRBJ1-2, with 8 bases identical to TRBD1. The germline V gene has CDR1 DFQATT and CDR2 SNEGSKA (reference sequence). V was pared by 5 bases and J by 7 bases, with 6 bases of the junction left unmatched. CDR3 length equals 12 residues. The chain's CDR3 is CSALDRVGGYTF. DNA of the CDR3: TGCAGTGCTCTGGACAGGGTCGGTGGCTACACCTTC.

This clonotype turned up a few times. V and J are TRBV20-1 and TRBJ2-7; D may match TRBD1 or TRBD2 (5 bases each). The germline CDR1 and CDR2 sequences are DFQATT and SNEGSKA (reference sequence). The CDR3 has 15 amino acids. V was trimmed by 0 bases and J by 2 bases, leaving 14 bases between them. The CDR3 region is CSARDGDGRTYEQYF. In DNA, the CDR3 is TGCAGTGCTAGAGATGGGGACGGACGAACCTACGAGCAGTACTTC.

The J gene is TRBJ2-7, the V gene TRBV28, with D tentatively TRBD1 or TRBD2 (5 bases each). The germline gives CDR1 MDHEN, CDR2 SYDVKM. The CDR3 has 15 residues. V was shortened by 6 bases and J by 4 bases, with 19 bases between the two germline ends. Here the CDR3 DNA reads TGTGCCAGCAGGCTACGGGGCGGTCGGTCATACGAGCAGTACTTC. Residues: CASRLRGGRSYEQYF.

Details on this clonotype: Being one base from a much bigger clone, this may be a read error. The genes are TRBV7-2 and TRBJ2-1; unclear D gene. The V gene lost 1 base and the J gene lost 13 bases, with 14 bases spanning the gap. The CDR3 has 13 residues. Germline V CDR1 and CDR2: SGHTA, FQGNSA. The chain's CDR3 is CASSLGALETQFF. As DNA, the CDR3 is TGTGCCAGCAGCTTAGGTGCCCTCGAGACCCAGTTCTTC.

The genes are TRBV4-1 and TRBJ2-1; D may be TRBD2 (6 bases). V lost 0 bases, J lost 7 bases, and 16 bases lay in between. Germline loops: CDR1 MGHRA, CDR2 YSYEKL. The CDR3 contains 16 residues. The CDR3 sequence: CASSQDWAGRWNEQFF. The CDR3 coding sequence is TGCGCCAGCAGCCAAGACTGGGCGGGGAGATGGAATGAGCAGTTCTTC.

This chain uses TRBV30 with TRBJ2-1; 7 bases are a match to TRBD1. Germline CDR1 GTSNPN, CDR2 SVGIG (reference sequence). The CDR3 sequence is 13 residues long. The V and J ends lost 1 base and 6 bases, in that order; junction bases with no gene match: 3. The CDR3 spells CAWSGGQVNEQFF. The DNA of the CDR3 is TGTGCCTGGAGTGGAGGACAGGTCAATGAGCAGTTCTTC.